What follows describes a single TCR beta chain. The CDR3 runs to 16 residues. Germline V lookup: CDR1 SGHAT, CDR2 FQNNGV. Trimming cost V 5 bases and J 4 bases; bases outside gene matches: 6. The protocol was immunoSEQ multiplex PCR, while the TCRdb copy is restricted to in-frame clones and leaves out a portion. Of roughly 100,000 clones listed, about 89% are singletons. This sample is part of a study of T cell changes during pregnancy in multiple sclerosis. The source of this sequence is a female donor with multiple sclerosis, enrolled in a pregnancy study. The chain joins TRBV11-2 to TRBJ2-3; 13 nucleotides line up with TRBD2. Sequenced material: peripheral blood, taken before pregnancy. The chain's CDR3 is CASSAYGTSGADTQYF. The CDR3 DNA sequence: TGTGCCAGCAGCGCCTATGGGACTAGCGGGGCAGATACGCAGTATTTT.